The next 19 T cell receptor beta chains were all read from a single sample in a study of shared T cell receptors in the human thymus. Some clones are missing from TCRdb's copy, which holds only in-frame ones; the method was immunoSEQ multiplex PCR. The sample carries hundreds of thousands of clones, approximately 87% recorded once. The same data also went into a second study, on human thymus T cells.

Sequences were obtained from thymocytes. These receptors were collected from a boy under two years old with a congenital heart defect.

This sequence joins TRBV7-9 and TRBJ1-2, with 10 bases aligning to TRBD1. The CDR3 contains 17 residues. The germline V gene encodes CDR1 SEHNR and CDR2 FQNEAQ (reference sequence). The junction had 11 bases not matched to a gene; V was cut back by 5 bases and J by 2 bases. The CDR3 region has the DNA TGTGCCAGCAGCCGCCCCCTGTGGACAGGGGGGAACTATGGCTACACCTTC. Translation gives CASSRPLWTGGNYGYTF.

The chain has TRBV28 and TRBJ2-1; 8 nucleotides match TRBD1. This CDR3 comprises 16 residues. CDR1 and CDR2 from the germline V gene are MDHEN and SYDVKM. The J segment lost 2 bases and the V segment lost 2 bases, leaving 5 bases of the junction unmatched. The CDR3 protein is CASSLKAGGAYNEQFF. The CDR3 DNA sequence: TGTGCCAGCAGTTTAAAGGCAGGGGGCGCCTACAATGAGCAGTTCTTC.

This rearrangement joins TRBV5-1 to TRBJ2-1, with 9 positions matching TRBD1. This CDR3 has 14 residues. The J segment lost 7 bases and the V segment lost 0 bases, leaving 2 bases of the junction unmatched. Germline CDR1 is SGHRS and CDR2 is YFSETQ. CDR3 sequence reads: CASSLGGQGNEQFF. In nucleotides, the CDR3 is TGCGCCAGCAGCTTGGGGGGACAGGGAAATGAGCAGTTCTTC.

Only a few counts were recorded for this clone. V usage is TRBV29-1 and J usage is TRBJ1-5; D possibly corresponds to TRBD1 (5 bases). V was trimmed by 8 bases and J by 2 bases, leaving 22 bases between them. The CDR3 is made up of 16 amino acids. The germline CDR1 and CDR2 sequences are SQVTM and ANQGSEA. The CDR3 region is CSTGGVGGFGNQPQHF. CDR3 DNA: TGCAGCACTGGGGGGGTTGGAGGGTTTGGCAATCAGCCCCAGCATTTT.

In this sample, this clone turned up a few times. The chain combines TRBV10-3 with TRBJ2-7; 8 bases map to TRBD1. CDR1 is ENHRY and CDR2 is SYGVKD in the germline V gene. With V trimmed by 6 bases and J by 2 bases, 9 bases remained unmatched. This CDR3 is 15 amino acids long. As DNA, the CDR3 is TGTGCCATCAGCGGGGACAGGCGGGTCCCCTACGAGCAGTACTTC. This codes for CAISGDRRVPYEQYF.

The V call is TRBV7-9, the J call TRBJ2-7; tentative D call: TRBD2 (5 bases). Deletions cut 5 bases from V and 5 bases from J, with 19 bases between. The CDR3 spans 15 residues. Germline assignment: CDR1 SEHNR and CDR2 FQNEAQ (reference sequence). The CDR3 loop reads CASSTIEGTENEQYF. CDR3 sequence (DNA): TGTGCCAGCAGCACCATAGAGGGTACGGAGAACGAGCAGTACTTC.

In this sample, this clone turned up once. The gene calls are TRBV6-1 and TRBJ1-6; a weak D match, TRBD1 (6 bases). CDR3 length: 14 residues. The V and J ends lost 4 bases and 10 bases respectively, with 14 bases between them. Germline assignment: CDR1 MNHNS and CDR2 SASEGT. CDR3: CASSGTGRDSPLHF. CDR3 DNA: TGTGCCAGCAGTGGTACAGGGAGGGACTCACCCCTCCACTTT.

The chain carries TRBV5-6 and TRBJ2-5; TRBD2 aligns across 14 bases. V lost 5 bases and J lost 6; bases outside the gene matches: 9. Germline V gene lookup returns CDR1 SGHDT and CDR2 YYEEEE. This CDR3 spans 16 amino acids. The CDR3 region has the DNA TGTGCCAGCAGACCAGGACTAGCGGGGGGTCAACAGACCCAGTACTTC. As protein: CASRPGLAGGQQTQYF.

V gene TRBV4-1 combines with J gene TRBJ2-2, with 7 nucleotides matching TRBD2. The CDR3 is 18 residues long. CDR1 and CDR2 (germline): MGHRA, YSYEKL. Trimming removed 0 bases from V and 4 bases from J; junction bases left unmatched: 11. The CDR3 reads CASSQEGGLAAATGELFF. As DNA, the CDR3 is TGCGCCAGCAGCCAAGAAGGCGGTCTAGCGGCCGCCACCGGGGAGCTGTTTTTT.

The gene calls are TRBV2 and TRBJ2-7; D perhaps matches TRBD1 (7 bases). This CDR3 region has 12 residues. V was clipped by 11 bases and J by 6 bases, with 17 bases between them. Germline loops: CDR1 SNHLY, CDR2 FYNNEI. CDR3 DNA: TGTGCCTGCTGGGAGGCAGGGGGCGAGCAGTACTTC. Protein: CACWEAGGEQYF.

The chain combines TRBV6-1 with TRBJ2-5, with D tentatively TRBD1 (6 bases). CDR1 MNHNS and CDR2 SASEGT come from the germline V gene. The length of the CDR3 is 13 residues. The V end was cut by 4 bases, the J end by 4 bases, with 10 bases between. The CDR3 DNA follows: TGTGCCAGCAGTGGACAGGAGAGAGAGACCCAGTACTTC. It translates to CASSGQERETQYF.

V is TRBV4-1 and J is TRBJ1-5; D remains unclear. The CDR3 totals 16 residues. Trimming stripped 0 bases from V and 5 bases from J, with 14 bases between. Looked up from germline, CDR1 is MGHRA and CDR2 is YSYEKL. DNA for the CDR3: TGCGCCAGCAGCCAAGATACAGTACCCAGAGATCAGCCCCAGCATTTT. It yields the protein CASSQDTVPRDQPQHF.

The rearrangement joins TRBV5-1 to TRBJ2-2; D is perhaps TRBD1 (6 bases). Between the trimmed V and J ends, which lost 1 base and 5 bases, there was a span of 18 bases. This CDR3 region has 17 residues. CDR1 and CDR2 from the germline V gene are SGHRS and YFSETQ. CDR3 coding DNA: TGCGCCAGCAGCTTGAAAGGGTACAGGGCGTGGACCGGGGAGCTGTTTTTT. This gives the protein CASSLKGYRAWTGELFF.

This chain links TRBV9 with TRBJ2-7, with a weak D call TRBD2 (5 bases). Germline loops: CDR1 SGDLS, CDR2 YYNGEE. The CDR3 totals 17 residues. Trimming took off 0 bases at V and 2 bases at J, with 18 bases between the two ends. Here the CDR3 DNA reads TGTGCCAGCAGCGTAGGCGGAGGCTTCCTTTCGGCCTACGAGCAGTACTTC. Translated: CASSVGGGFLSAYEQYF.

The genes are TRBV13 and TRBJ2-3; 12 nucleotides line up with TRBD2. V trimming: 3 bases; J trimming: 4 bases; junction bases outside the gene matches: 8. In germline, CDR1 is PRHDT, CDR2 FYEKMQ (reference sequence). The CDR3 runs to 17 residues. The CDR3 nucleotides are TGTGCCAGCAGCTTCTCGGGTACTAGCGGGGGGTCAGATACGCAGTATTTT. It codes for CASSFSGTSGGSDTQYF.

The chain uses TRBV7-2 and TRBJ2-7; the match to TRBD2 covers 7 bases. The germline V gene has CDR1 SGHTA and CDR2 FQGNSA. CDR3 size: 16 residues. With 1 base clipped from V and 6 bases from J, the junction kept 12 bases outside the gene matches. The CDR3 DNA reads TGTGCCAGCAGCTTAGGATTCACGGCGGGAGAACGCGAGCAGTACTTC. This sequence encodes CASSLGFTAGEREQYF.

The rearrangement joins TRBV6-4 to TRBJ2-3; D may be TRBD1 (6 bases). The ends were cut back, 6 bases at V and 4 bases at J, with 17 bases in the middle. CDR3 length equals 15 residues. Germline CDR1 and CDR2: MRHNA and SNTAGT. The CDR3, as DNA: TGTGCCAGCAGCCGATTAGGGGGAGTCCCAGATACGCAGTATTTT. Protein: CASSRLGGVPDTQYF.

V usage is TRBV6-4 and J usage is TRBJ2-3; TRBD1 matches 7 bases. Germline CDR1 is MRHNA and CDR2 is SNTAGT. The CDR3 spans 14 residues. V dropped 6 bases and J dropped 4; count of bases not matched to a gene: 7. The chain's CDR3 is CASRETGFADTQYF. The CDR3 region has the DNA TGTGCCAGCAGGGAGACAGGGTTTGCAGATACGCAGTATTTT.

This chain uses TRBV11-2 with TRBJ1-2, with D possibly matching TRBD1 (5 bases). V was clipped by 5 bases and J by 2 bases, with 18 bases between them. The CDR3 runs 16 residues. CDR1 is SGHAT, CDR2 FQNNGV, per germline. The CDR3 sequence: CASSRLGRGENYGYTF. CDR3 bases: TGTGCCAGCAGCCGTCTGGGGAGGGGTGAGAACTATGGCTACACCTTC.